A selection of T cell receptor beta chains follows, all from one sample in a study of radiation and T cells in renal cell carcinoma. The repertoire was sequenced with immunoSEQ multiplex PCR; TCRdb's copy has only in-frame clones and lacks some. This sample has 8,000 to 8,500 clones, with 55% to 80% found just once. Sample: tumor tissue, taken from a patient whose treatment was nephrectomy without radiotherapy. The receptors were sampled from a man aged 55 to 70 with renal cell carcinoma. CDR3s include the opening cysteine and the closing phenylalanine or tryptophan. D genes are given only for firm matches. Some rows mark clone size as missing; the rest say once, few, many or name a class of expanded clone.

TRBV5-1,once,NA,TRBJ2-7,CASSLAGGPSYEQYF,TGCGCCAGCAGCTTGGCGGGGGGCCCCTCCTACGAGCAGTACTTC
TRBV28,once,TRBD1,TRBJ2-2,CASRPRQGISGELFF,TGTGCCAGCAGGCCCAGACAGGGGATTTCCGGGGAGCTGTTTTTT
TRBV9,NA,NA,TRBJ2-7,CASSVESYPYEQYF,TGTGCCAGCAGCGTAGAAAGCTACCCCTACGAGCAGTACTTC
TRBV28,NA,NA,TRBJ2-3,CASSLTDTQYF,TGTGCCAGCAGTTTGACAGATACGCAGTATTTT
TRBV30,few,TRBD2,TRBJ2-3,CAWSAGVLAGGIDTQYF,TGTGCCTGGAGTGCAGGGGTACTAGCGGGAGGGATAGATACGCAGTATTTT
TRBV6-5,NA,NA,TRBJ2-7,CASSYPTVPYEQYF,TGTGCCAGCAGTTACCCGACCGTCCCCTACGAGCAGTACTTC
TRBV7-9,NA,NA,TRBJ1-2,CASSLASNYGYTF,TGTGCCAGCAGCTTAGCCTCGAACTATGGCTACACCTTC
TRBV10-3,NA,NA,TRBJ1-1,CAISEPGGKAFF,TGTGCCATCAGTGAGCCCGGGGGGAAAGCTTTCTTT
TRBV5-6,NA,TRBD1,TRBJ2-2,CASRGGTANTGELFF,TGTGCCAGCAGGGGTGGGACAGCCAACACCGGGGAGCTGTTTTTT
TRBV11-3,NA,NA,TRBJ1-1,CASSLAGGLFRRGTEAFF,TGTGCCAGCAGCTTAGCTGGGGGCCTCTTTCGGAGGGGCACTGAAGCTTTCTTT
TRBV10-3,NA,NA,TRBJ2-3,CAITRGGHTDTQYF,TGTGCCATCACTAGGGGGGGGCATACAGATACGCAGTATTTT
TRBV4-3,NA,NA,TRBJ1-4,CASSPLYRENEKLFF,TGCGCCAGCAGCCCCTTATACAGAGAAAATGAAAAACTGTTTTTT
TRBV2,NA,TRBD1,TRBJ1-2,CASKGTGGDYGYTF,TGTGCCAGCAAGGGGACAGGGGGGGACTATGGCTACACCTTC
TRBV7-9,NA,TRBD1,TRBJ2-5,CASSAWDSRETQYF,TGTGCCAGCAGCGCGTGGGACAGCCGGGAGACCCAGTACTTC
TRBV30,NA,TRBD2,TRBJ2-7,CAWSWEGEQYF,TGTGCCTGGAGCTGGGAGGGCGAGCAGTACTTC
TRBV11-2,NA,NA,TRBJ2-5,CASSLRGAGAWVTQYF,TGTGCCAGCAGCTTAAGGGGGGCAGGGGCTTGGGTGACCCAGTACTTC
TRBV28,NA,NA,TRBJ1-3,CASSSQGRGNTIYF,TGTGCCAGCAGTTCCCAGGGGAGGGGAAACACCATATATTTT
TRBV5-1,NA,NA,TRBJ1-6,CASSLGGNFSYNSPLHF,TGCGCCAGCAGCTTGGGCGGAAATTTCTCCTATAATTCACCCCTCCACTTT
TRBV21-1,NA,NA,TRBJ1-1,CARGRSNTEAFF,TGTGCCAGGGGCAGGTCGAACACTGAAGCTTTCTTT
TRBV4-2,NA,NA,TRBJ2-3,CASSQGRFNTQYF,TGTGCCAGCAGCCAAGGGCGCTTCAATACGCAGTATTTT
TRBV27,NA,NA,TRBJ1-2,CASSGGVGRGTNYGYTF,TGTGCCAGCAGTGGGGGGGTCGGCCGTGGGACGAACTATGGCTACACCTTC
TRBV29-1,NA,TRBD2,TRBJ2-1,CSVVKGTSGSLGEQFF,TGCAGCGTCGTTAAAGGGACTAGCGGGAGTTTGGGTGAGCAGTTCTTC
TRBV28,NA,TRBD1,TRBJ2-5,CASRPTGPETQYF,TGTGCCAGCAGGCCGACAGGGCCCGAGACCCAGTACTTC
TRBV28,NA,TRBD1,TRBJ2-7,CASSLSGQGYEQYF,TGTGCCAGCAGTTTATCGGGACAGGGCTACGAGCAGTACTTC
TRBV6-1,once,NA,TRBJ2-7,CASSEFGNNYEQYF,TGTGCCAGCAGTGAATTCGGCAATAACTACGAGCAGTACTTC
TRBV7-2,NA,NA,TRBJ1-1,CASSLLGGDTEAFF,TGTGCCAGCAGCTTATTAGGGGGTGACACTGAAGCTTTCTTT
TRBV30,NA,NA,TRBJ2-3,CAWSVGDKQYF,TGTGCCTGGAGTGTGGGGGATAAGCAGTATTTT
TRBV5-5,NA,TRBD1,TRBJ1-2,CASSWTGTNYGYTF,TGTGCCAGCAGCTGGACAGGGACTAACTATGGCTACACCTTC
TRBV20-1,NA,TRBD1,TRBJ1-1,CSASRGGEAFF,TGCAGTGCCAGCAGGGGGGGTGAAGCTTTCTTT
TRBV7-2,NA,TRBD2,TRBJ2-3,CASSLGPAGAPSTDTQYF,TGTGCCAGCAGCTTAGGGCCAGCGGGGGCACCTAGCACAGATACGCAGTATTTT
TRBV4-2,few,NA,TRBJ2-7,CASSPGKGPYEQYF,TGTGCCAGCAGCCCCGGGAAGGGTCCCTACGAGCAGTACTTC
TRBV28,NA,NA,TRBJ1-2,CASSLLGADYGYTF,TGTGCCAGCAGTTTATTGGGGGCTGACTATGGCTACACCTTC
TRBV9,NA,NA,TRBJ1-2,CASSVVSDYGYTF,TGTGCCAGCAGCGTAGTCTCCGACTATGGCTACACCTTC
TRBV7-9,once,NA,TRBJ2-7,CASSLPHNYEQYF,TGTGCCAGCAGCTTACCACACAACTACGAGCAGTACTTC
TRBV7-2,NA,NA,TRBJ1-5,CASSLATANQPQHF,TGTGCCAGCAGCTTAGCAACAGCAAATCAGCCCCAGCATTTT
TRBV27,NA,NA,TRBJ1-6,CASSLYTGRTYNSPLHF,TGTGCCAGCAGTTTATACACGGGGCGGACCTATAATTCACCCCTCCACTTT
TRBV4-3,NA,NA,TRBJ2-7,CASSQEVEVEQYF,TGCGCCAGCAGCCAGGAGGTTGAGGTCGAGCAGTACTTC